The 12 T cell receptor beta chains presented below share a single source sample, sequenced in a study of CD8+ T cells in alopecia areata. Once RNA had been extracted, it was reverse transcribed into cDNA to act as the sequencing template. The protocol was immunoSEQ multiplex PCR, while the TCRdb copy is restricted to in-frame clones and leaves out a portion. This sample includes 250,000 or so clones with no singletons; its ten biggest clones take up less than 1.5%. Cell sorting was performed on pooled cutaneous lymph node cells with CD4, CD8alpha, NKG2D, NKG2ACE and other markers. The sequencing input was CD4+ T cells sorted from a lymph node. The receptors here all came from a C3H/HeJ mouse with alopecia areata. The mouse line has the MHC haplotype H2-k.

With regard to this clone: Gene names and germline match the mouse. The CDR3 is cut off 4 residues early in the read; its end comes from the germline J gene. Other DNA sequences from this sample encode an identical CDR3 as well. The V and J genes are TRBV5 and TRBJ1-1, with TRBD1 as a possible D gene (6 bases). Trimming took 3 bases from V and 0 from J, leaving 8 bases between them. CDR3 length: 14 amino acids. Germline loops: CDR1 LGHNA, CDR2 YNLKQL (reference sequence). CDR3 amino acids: CASSQGQTNTEVFF. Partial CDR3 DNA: TGTGCCAGCAGCCAGGGACAAACAAACACA.

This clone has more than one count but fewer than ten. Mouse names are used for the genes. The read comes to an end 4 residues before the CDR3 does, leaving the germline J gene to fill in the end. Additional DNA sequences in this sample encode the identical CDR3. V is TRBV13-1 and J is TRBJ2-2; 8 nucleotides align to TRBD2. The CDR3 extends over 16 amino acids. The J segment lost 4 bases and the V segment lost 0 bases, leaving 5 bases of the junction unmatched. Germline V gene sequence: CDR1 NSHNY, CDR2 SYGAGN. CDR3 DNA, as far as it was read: TGTGCCAGCAGTGATGTGGGGGGGGCGGGCACCGGG. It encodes CASSDVGGAGTG. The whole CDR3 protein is CASSDVGGAGTGQLYF.

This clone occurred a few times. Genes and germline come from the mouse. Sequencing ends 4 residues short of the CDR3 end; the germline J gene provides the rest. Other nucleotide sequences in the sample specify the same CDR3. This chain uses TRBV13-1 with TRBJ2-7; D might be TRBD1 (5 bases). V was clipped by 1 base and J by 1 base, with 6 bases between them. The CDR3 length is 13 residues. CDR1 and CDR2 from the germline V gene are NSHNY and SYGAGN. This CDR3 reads CASSDQGSYEQYF. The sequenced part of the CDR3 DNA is TGTGCCAGCAGTGATCAGGGATCCTAT.

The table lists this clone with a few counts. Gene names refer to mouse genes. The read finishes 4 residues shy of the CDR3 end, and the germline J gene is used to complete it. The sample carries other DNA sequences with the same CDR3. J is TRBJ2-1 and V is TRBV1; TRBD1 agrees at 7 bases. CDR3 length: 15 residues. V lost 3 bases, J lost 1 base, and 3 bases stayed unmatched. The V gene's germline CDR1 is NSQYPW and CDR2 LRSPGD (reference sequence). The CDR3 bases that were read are TGCACCTGCAGTGCCAGGGACAGAAACTATGCT. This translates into CTCSARDRNYA. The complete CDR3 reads CTCSARDRNYAEQFF.

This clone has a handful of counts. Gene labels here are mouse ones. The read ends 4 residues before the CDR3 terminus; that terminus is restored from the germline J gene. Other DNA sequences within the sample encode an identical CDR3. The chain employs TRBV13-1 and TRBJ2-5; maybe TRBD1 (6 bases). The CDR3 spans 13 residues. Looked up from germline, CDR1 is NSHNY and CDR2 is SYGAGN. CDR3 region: CASSGTVKDTQYF. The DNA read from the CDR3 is TGTGCCAGCAGTGGGACAGTAAAAGAC.

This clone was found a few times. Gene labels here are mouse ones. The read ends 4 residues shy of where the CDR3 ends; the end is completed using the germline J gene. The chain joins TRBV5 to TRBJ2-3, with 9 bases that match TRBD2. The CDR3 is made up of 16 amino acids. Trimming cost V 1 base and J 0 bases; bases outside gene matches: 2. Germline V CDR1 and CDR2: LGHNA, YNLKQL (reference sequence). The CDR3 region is CASSQAGGDSAETLYF. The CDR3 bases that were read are TGTGCCAGCAGCCAAGCTGGGGGGGATAGTGCAGAA.

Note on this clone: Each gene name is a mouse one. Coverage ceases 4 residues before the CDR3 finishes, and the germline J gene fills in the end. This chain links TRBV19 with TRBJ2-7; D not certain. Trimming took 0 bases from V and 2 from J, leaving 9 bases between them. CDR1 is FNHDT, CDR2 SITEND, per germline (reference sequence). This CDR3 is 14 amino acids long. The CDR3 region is CASSIEQKTYEQYF. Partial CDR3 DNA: TGTGCCAGCAGTATAGAACAGAAGACCTAT.

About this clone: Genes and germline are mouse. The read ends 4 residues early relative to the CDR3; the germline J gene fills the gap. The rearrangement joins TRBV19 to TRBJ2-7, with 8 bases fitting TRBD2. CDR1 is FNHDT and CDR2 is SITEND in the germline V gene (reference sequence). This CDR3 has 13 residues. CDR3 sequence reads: CATLGGGANEQYF. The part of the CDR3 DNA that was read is TGTGCCACCCTCGGGGGGGGCGCGAAT.

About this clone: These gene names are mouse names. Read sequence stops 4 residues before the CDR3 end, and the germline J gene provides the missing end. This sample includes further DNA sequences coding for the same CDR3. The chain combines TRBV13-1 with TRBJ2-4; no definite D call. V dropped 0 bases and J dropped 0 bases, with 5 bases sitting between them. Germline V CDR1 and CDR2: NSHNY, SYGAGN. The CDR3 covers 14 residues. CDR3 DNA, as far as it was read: TGTGCCAGCAGTGATGCTCAGAGTCAAAAC. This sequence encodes CASSDAQSQN. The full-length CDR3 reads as CASSDAQSQNTLYF.

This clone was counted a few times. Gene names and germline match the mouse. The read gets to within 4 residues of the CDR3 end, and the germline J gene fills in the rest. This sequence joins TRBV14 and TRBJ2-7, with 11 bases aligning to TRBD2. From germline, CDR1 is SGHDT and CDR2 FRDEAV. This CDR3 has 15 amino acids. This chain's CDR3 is CASSLGTGGNYEQYF. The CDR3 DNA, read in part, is TGTGCCAGCAGTTTGGGGACTGGGGGCAATTAT.

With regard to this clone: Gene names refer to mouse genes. CDR3 DNA (partial): TGTGCCAGCAGCCGCCAGGGGGACGGAGAC. Amino acid sequence: CASSRQGDGD. The whole CDR3 protein reads CASSRQGDGDTQYF. J is TRBJ2-5 and V is TRBV5, with 7 nucleotides matching TRBD1. The read comes to an end 4 residues before the CDR3 does, leaving the germline J gene to fill in the end. The CDR3 is 14 residues long. CDR1 and CDR2 (germline): LGHNA, YNLKQL (reference sequence).

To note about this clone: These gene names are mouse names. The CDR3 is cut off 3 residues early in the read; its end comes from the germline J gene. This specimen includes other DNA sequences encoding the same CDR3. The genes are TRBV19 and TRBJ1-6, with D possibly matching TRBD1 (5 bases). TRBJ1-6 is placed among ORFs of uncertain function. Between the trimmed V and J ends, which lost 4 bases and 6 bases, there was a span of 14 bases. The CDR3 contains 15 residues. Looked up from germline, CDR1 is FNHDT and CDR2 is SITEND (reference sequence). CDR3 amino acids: CASSPRQGGNSPLYF. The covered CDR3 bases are TGTGCCAGCAGTCCCCGTCAGGGAGGTAATTCGCCC.